The 18 T cell receptor beta chains given below trace back to one sample, sequenced in a study of Graves' ophthalmopathy and Graves' hyperthyroidism. Amplification from RNA transcripts yielded the TCR beta CDR3 regions. HTBI primers served in a first-round RT-PCR, which a second-round multiplex PCR followed. MiXCR was run by TCRdb on the multiplex PCR reads, yielding one entry per CDR3 protein. This sample has 500,000 to 700,000 distinct CDR3 sequences; 35% to 40% occur once, and the top ten carry about 4.6%. The sample was peripheral blood or thyroid tissue (not recorded which). The receptors stem from an adult man with Graves' hyperthyroidism.

The chain carries TRBV5-1 and TRBJ2-7; tentative D call: TRBD2 (6 bases). Germline V gene sequence: CDR1 SGHRS, CDR2 YFSETQ. V was pared by 4 bases and J by 7 bases, with 24 bases between. CDR3 length: 16 amino acids. CDR3 sequence (DNA): TGCGCCAGCAGCGGATGGGATGATAGCGGATACAATGAGCAGTACTTC. This sequence encodes CASSGWDDSGYNEQYF.

This clonotype has at least ten counts. The chain uses TRBV19 and TRBJ2-5; 11 bases are shared with TRBD2. J lost 4 bases, V lost 3 bases, and 7 bases had no gene match. Per germline, CDR1 LNHDA and CDR2 SQIVND (reference sequence). The CDR3 loop spans 16 amino acids. Here the CDR3 DNA reads TGTGCCAGTAGTATGGATAGCGGGGGGGCTTTAGAGACCCAGTACTTC. Protein: CASSMDSGGALETQYF.

This clonotype has more than one count but fewer than ten. This rearrangement joins TRBV20-1 to TRBJ2-3; D perhaps matches TRBD1 (6 bases). The CDR3 sequence is 16 residues long. In germline, CDR1 is DFQATT, CDR2 SNEGSKA (reference sequence). V dropped 0 bases and J dropped 1 base, with 14 bases sitting between them. The CDR3 DNA reads TGCAGTGCTAGAGATCACGGGACACGCGGCACAGATACGCAGTATTTT. It encodes CSARDHGTRGTDTQYF.

This clonotype has more than one count but fewer than ten. The chain is built from TRBV24-1 and TRBJ2-3; D is unclear. The germline gives CDR1 KGHDR, CDR2 SFDVKD. The length of the CDR3 is 12 residues. Trimming removed 5 bases from V and 3 bases from J, with 5 bases in between. The CDR3 loop is CATSGPTDTQYF. The CDR3 nucleotides are TGTGCCACCAGTGGACCAACAGATACGCAGTATTTT.

About this clonotype itself: The junction departs from the called germline gene at one end, perhaps through a read error. The chain combines TRBV12-3 or TRBV12-4 with TRBJ2-3; no clear D gene. The CDR3 is 10 residues long. CDR3 region: CATSTDTQYF. The CDR3 bases are TGCGCCACCTCCACAGATACGCAGTATTTT.

This clonotype showed up just a few times. The chain is built from TRBV5-6 and TRBJ1-2; D is ambiguous. Germline CDR1 reads SGHDT; CDR2 reads YYEEEE. V lost 5 bases, J lost 4 bases, and 12 bases lay in between. This CDR3 is 13 amino acids long. The CDR3 loop reads CASRFVWGYGYTF. The CDR3 nucleotides are TGTGCCAGCAGGTTCGTGTGGGGCTATGGCTACACCTTC.

With respect to this clonotype: A much more abundant neighbour one base away suggests this may be a read error. This chain connects TRBV2 to TRBJ1-2, with D maybe TRBD1 (5 bases). V was shortened by 5 bases and J by 8 bases, with 15 bases between the two germline ends. Per germline, CDR1 SNHLY and CDR2 FYNNEI. CDR3 length: 13 amino acids. The CDR3 DNA reads as TGTGCCAGCAGTTCCGGGACTCTCCAAGGCTACACCTTC. This encodes CASSSGTLQGYTF.

This clonotype was seen repeatedly, ten times or more. This chain uses TRBV2 with TRBJ1-5; D is uncertain. The CDR3 has 18 residues. CDR1 and CDR2 (germline): SNHLY, FYNNEI. V was pared by 9 bases and J by 4 bases, with 28 bases between. Here the CDR3 reads CASALRGRVIGSNQPQHF. CDR3 nucleotide sequence: TGTGCCAGTGCCCTCCGCGGCAGAGTAATTGGGAGTAATCAGCCCCAGCATTTT.

This clonotype appeared a few times. This sequence joins TRBV7-9 and TRBJ2-2, with D unresolved. Germline V gene data show CDR1 as SEHNR and CDR2 as FQNEAQ (reference sequence). This CDR3 comprises 14 residues. V was clipped by 5 bases and J by 7 bases, with 14 bases between them. CDR3 nucleotide sequence: TGTGCCAGCAGCCCGCCGCCCTGGGTCGGGGAGCTGTTTTTT. This gives the protein CASSPPPWVGELFF.

At least ten counts were recorded for this clonotype. The J gene is TRBJ1-2, the V gene TRBV10-2, with D tentatively TRBD1 (5 bases). Germline CDR1 reads WSHSY; CDR2 reads SAAADI. Trimming removed 11 bases from V and 7 bases from J, with 11 bases in between. The CDR3 totals 10 residues. The CDR3 loop reads CAPRVCGYTF. CDR3 nucleotides: TGCGCCCCCAGGGTGTGTGGCTACACCTTC.

CDR3 sequence: CSAKLAESTEAFF. CDR3 DNA: TGCAGTGCTAAGCTAGCGGAGAGCACTGAAGCTTTCTTT. The J gene is TRBJ1-1, the V gene TRBV20-1; D is ambiguous. CDR1 DFQATT and CDR2 SNEGSKA come from the germline V gene (reference sequence). The V end was cut by 4 bases, the J end by 4 bases, with 13 bases between. The CDR3 loop spans 13 amino acids.

This clonotype was counted a single time. This could be a read error, since a much larger clone is one nucleotide away. The chain uses TRBV6-6 and TRBJ2-7; TRBD1 aligns across 7 bases. Germline V gene data show CDR1 as MNHNY and CDR2 as SVGAGI (reference sequence). V lost 6 bases, J lost 6 bases, and 8 bases stayed unmatched. This CDR3 spans 13 amino acids. CDR3 sequence: CASRPPTGREQYF. The CDR3 nucleotides read TGTGCCAGCAGGCCTCCGACAGGGCGCGAGCAGTACTTC.

Concerning this clonotype: With a much larger clone just one base away, this may be a read error. This sequence joins TRBV12-3 or TRBV12-4 and TRBJ1-1; 11 nucleotides line up with TRBD1. This CDR3 contains 19 residues. V was pared by 5 bases and J by 2 bases, with 16 bases of the junction left unmatched. CDR3 nucleotide sequence: TGTGCCAGCAGTCCCCCCCTTGGACAGGGGGCTGTTGAAAACACTGAAGCTTTCTTT. This gives the protein CASSPPLGQGAVENTEAFF.

The genes are TRBV2 and TRBJ2-5; weak D call: TRBD2 (7 bases). The germline CDR1 and CDR2 sequences are SNHLY and FYNNEI. This CDR3 comprises 15 residues. Trimming removed 6 bases at V and 5 bases at J, with 19 bases between. CDR3 DNA: TGTGCCAGCAGAGAACAGGGAGGGGGTACGGAGACCCAGTACTTC. This translates into CASREQGGGTETQYF.

In its sample, this clonotype was seen many times. J is TRBJ2-7 and V is TRBV2, with D possibly TRBD2 on 7 matching bases. Trimming shortened V by 6 bases and J by 0 bases, and 12 bases separated the two germline ends. The germline CDR1 and CDR2 sequences are SNHLY and FYNNEI. The CDR3 runs 14 residues. This CDR3 is CASRGGGASYEQYF. In nucleotides, the CDR3 is TGTGCCAGCAGGGGGGGGGGCGCCTCCTACGAGCAGTACTTC.

A single count supports this clonotype. The chain recombines TRBV7-6 with TRBJ2-7; 11 nucleotides align to TRBD1. The CDR3 consists of 16 residues. The ends lost 4 bases at V and 3 bases at J; junction bases unmatched: 8. In germline, CDR1 is SGHVS, CDR2 FNYEAQ. The CDR3 DNA reads as TGTGCCAGCAGCTCAGCTGGGGACAGGGGGGACTACGAGCAGTACTTC. As protein: CASSSAGDRGDYEQYF.

This clonotype was seen ten or more times. The chain has TRBV12-3 or TRBV12-4 and TRBJ1-5; D might be TRBD1 (5 bases). V was shortened by 1 base and J by 10 bases, with 11 bases between the two germline ends. The CDR3 spans 13 residues. The CDR3 reads CASSLGQGKPQHF. The CDR3 DNA follows: TGTGCCAGCAGTTTAGGCCAGGGTAAACCCCAGCATTTT.

Turning to this clonotype: One junction end disagrees with the germline gene, perhaps due to a read error. The J gene is TRBJ1-2, the V gene TRBV29-1; tentatively, D is TRBD1 (6 bases). There are 13 residues in the CDR3. CDR1 SQVTM and CDR2 ANQGSEA come from the germline V gene. The CDR3 coding sequence is TGCAGCGTTGATCTGGGGGCGACCTATGGCTCCACCTTC. Protein product: CSVDLGATYGSTF.